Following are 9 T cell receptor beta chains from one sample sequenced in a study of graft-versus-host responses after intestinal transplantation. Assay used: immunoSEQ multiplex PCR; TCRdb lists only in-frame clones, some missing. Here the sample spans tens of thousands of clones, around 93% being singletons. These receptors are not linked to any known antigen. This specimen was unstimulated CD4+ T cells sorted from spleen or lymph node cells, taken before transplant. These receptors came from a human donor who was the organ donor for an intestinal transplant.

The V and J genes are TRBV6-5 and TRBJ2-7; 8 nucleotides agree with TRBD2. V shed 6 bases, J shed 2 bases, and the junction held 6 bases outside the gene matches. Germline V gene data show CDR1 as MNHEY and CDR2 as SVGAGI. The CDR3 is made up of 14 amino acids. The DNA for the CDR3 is TGTGCCAGCAGCCCCTCGGGGGGGACCTACGAGCAGTACTTC. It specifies CASSPSGGTYEQYF.

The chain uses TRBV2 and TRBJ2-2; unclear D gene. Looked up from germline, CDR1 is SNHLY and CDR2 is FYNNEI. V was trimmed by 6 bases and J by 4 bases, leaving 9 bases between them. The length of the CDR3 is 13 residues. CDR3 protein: CASRIQITGELFF. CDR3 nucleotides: TGTGCCAGCAGGATACAGATCACCGGGGAGCTGTTTTTT.

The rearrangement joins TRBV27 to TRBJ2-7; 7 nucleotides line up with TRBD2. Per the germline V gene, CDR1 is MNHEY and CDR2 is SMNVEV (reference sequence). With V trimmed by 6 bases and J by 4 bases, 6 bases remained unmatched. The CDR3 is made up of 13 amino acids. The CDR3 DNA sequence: TGTGCCAGCAGCCGCAGGGAGGGTTACGAGCAGTACTTC. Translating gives CASSRREGYEQYF.

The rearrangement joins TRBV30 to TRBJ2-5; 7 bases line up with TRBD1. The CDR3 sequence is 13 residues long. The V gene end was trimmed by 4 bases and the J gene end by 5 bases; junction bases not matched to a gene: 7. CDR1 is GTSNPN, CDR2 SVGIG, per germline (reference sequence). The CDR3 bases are TGTGCCTGGACCCGACAGGGATGGGAGACCCAGTACTTC. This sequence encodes CAWTRQGWETQYF.

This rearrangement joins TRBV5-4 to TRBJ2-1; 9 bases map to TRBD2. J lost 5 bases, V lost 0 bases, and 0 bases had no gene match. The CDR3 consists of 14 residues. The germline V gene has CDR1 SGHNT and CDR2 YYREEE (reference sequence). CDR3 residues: CASSLGLADNEQFF. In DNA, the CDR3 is TGTGCCAGCAGCTTGGGACTAGCGGACAATGAGCAGTTCTTC.

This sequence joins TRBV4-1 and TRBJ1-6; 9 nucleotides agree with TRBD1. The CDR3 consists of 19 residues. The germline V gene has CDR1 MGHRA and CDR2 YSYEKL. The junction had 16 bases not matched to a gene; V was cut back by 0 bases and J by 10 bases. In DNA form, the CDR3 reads TGCGCCAGCAGCCAAGATCTAAGACAGGACAGGGGAAGATACTCACCCCTCCACTTT. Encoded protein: CASSQDLRQDRGRYSPLHF.

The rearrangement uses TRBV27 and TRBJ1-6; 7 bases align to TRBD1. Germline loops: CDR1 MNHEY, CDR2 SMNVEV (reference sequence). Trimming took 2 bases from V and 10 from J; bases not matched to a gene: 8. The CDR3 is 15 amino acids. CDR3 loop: CASSLVTGASSPLHF. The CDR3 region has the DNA TGTGCCAGCAGTTTAGTAACAGGGGCAAGCTCACCCCTCCACTTT.

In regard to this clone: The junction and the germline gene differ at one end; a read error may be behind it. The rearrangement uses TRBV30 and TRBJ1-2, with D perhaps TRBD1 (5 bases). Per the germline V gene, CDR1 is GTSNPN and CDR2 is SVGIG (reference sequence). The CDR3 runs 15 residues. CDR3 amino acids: CAWSVWGGLNYDYTF. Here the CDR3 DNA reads TGTGCCTGGAGTGTGTGGGGGGGTCTGAACTATGACTACACCTTC.

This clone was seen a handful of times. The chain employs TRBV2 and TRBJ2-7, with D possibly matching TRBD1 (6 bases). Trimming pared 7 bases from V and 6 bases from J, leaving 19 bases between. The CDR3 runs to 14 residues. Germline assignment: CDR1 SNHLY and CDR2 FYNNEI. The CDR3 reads CASTGTPLRGEQYF. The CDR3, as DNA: TGTGCCAGCACCGGGACACCTTTGAGGGGCGAGCAGTACTTC.